This TCR beta chain was profiled in a study of T-cell reconstitution after alpha-beta-depleted transplantation in children. Preparation of the TCRbeta library involved a method that used unique molecular identifiers. MiXCR was run by TCRdb on the PCR reads, yielding one entry per CDR3 protein. Here the sample spans nearly 400,000 distinct CDR3 sequences, 20% being singletons. Trimming at V came to 0 bases and at J to 2 bases, leaving 5 bases not matched to a gene. Germline CDR1 reads SGHRS; CDR2 reads YFSETQ. The CDR3 is 16 residues long. The sequences come from PBMCs from the stem cell graft donor, collected from the stem cell graft. The chain links TRBV5-1 to TRBJ2-7; 10 positions agree with TRBD2. The clonotype originates from a human donor who donated a stem cell graft to a child with acute myeloid leukemia. The DNA for the CDR3 is TGCGCCAGCAGCTTGGCCCGGACTAGCGGACCCTACGAGCAGTACTTC. Its translation: CASSLARTSGPYEQYF.